This TCR beta chain derives from a study of blood T cell repertoires in COVID-19. In the study overall: Collection of acute and convalescent COVID-19 samples took place in the United States, Italy and Spain. In each case, the material was cDNA or gDNA derived from T cells, B-cell-depleted T cells, or PBMCs.

J lost 2 bases, V lost 4 bases, and 9 bases had no gene match. Germline CDR1 reads SGHRS; CDR2 reads YFSETQ. The CDR3 has 15 amino acids. Method: immunoSEQ multiplex PCR; TCRdb's copy keeps in-frame clones and lacks some. The profile shows about 82,000 clones, 85% of them singletons. The specimen sequenced was peripheral blood. The clonotype comes from a man of 80 years or more with active or convalescent COVID-19. The chain links TRBV5-1 to TRBJ2-7, with TRBD1 identical over 7 bases. The CDR3 DNA is TGCGCCAGCAGCCCAACCGTGGACAGGCCCTACGAGCAGTACGTC. Encoded protein: CASSPTVDRPYEQYV.